A selection of T cell receptor beta chains follows, all from one sample in a study of spatial heterogeneity in lung cancer. From the 5' RACE reads, TCRdb called clonotypes with MiXCR, one entry per CDR3 protein. The sample carries approximately 29,000 distinct CDR3 sequences, approximately 8.1% recorded once. The material sequenced was PBMCs, taken at surgery. These receptors were taken from a female donor with early-stage non-small cell lung cancer. CDR3s include the opening cysteine and the closing phenylalanine or tryptophan. D genes are given only for firm matches. Size is omitted from some rows. Given values are once, few, many or a class for expanded clones.

many | TRBJ1-4 | TRBV25-1 | NA | TGTGCCAGCGGCAATAATGAAAAACTGTTTTTT | CASGNNEKLFF
few | TRBJ1-5 | TRBV2 | NA | TGTGCCAGCAGTTCTGACGGTAGATCCCAGCCCCAGCATTTT | CASSSDGRSQPQHF
NA | TRBJ1-2 | TRBV2 | TRBD1 | TGTGCCAGCAGTGACGGGGACAGGGGTATTGGCTACACCTTC | CASSDGDRGIGYTF
many | TRBJ2-7 | TRBV7-9 | NA | TGTGCCAGCAGTCACAAAAGCTCCTACGAGCAGTACTTC | CASSHKSSYEQYF
many | TRBJ2-5 | TRBV20-1 | NA | TGCAGTGCTAGGTCACAGATCCAAGAGACCCAGTACTTC | CSARSQIQETQYF
many | TRBJ2-2 | TRBV29-1 | NA | TGCAGCGTTACATCGACGGAGAACTCGAACACCGGGGAGCTGTTTTTT | CSVTSTENSNTGELFF
many | TRBJ1-5 | TRBV7-8 | NA | TGTGCCAGCAGCTTAGATAATAATCAGCCCCAGCATTTT | CASSLDNNQPQHF
few | TRBJ1-3 | TRBV19 | NA | TGTGCCAGTAGTATTGAGGGGATCGGAAACACCATATATTTT | CASSIEGIGNTIYF
many | TRBJ1-1 | TRBV20-1 | TRBD1 | TGCAGTGCTAGTAGGGACAGGGGGCCTACGAACACTGAAGCTTTCTTT | CSASRDRGPTNTEAFF
many | TRBJ2-2 | TRBV11-2 | NA | TGTGCCAGCAGCGGCTTTAAGCCTGGCGCCGGGGAGCTGTTTTTT | CASSGFKPGAGELFF
many | TRBJ2-1 | TRBV28 | TRBD2 | TGTGCCAGCAGTTTTCTACTAGCGGGAGCAACCTTCTTC | CASSFLLAGATFF
few | TRBJ1-2 | TRBV6-1 | TRBD1 | TGTGCCAGCAAAGACGGTCGAGGGACAGGGGTCTATGGCTACACCTTC | CASKDGRGTGVYGYTF
many | TRBJ1-1 | TRBV7-2 | NA | TGTGCCAGCAGCCCTCACAGGGAGAACACTGAAGCTTTCTTT | CASSPHRENTEAFF